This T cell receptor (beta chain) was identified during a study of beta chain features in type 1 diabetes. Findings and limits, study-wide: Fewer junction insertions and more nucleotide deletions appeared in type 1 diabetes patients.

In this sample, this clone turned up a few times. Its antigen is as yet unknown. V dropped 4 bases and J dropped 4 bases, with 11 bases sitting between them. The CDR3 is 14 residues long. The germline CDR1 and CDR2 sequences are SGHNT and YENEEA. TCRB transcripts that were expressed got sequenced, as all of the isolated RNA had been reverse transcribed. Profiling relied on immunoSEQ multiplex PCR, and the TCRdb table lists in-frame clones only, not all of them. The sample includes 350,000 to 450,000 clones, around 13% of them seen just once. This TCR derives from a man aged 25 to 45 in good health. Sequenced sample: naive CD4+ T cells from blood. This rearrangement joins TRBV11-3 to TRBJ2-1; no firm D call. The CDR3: CASSWGNRYNEQFF. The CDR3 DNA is TGTGCCAGCAGCTGGGGAAATAGGTACAATGAGCAGTTCTTC.